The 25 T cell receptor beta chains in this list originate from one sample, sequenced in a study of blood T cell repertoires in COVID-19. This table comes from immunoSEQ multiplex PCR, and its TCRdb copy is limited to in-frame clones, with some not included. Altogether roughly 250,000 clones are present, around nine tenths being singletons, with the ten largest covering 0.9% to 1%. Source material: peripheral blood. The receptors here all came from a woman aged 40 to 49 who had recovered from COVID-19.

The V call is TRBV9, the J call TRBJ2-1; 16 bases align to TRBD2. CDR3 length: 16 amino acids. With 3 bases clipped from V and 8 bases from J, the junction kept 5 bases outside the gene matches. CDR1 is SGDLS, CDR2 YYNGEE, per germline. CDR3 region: CASSGWGTSGRDEQFF. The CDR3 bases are TGTGCCAGCAGCGGTTGGGGGACTAGCGGGAGGGATGAGCAGTTCTTC.

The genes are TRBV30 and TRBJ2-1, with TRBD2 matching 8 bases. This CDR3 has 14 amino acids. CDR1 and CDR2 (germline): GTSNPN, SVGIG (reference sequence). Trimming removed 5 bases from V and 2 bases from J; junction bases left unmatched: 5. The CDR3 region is CAWQSGGPYNEQFF. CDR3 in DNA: TGTGCCTGGCAAAGCGGGGGACCCTACAATGAGCAGTTCTTC. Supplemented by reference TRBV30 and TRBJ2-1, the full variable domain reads SQTIHQWPATLVQPVGSPLSLECTVEGTSNPNLYWYRQAAGRGLQLLFYSVGIGQISSEVPQNLSASRPQDRQFILSSKKLLLSDSGFYLCAWQSGGPYNEQFFGPGTRLTVL.

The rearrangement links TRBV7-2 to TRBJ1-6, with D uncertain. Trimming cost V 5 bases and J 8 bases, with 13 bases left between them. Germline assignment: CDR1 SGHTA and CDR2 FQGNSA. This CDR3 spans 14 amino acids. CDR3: CASSLLGGDSPLHF. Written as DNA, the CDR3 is TGTGCCAGCAGCCTCTTAGGTGGAGATTCACCCCTCCACTTT.

The CDR3 loop reads CASSLRHQRDSQETQYF. CDR3 coding DNA: TGTGCCAGCAGCCTTAGGCACCAACGGGACTCACAAGAGACCCAGTACTTC. This rearrangement joins TRBV7-2 to TRBJ2-5; TRBD2 is a possible D gene (6 bases). The V and J ends lost 5 bases and 2 bases respectively, with 21 bases between them. CDR3 length: 17 amino acids. CDR1 and CDR2 from the germline V gene are SGHTA and FQGNSA.

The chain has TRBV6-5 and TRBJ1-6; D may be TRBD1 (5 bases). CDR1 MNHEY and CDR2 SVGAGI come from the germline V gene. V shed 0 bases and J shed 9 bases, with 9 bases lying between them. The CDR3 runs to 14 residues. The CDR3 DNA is TGTGCCAGCAGTTACTCCTTAAGGGGTTCACCCCTCCACTTT. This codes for CASSYSLRGSPLHF.

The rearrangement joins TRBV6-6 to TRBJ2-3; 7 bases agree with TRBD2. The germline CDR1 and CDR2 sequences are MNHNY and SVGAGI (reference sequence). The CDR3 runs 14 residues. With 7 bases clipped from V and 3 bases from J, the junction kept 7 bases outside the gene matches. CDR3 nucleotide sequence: TGTGCCAGCACGGCTAGCGGAGGGACAGATACGCAGTATTTT. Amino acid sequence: CASTASGGTDTQYF.

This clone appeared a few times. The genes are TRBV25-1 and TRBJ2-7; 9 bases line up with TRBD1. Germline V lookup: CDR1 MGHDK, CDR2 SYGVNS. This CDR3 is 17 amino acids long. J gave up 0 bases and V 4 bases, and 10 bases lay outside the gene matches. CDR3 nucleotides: TGTGCCAGCAGTGGAAGCCTGGGGACAGGGAACTCCTACGAGCAGTACTTC. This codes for CASSGSLGTGNSYEQYF.

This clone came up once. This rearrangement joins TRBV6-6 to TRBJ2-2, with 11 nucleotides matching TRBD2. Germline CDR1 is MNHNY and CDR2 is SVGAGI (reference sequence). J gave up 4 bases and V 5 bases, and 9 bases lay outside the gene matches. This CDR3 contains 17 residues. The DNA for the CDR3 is TGTGCCAGCAGTCGGGGGCTAGCGGGAGGTGTCACCGGGGAGCTGTTTTTT. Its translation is CASSRGLAGGVTGELFF.

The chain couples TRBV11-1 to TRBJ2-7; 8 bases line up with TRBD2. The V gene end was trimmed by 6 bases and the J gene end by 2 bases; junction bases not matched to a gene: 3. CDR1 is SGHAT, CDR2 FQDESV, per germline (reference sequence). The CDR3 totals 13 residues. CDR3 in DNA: TGTGCCAGCAGAGTTAGCGGGACCTACGAGCAGTACTTC. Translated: CASRVSGTYEQYF.

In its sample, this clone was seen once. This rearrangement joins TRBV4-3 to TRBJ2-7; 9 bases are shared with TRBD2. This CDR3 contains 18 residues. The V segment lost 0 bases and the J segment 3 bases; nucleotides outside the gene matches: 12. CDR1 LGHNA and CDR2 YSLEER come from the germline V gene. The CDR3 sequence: CASSQDRAGGAGYYEQYF. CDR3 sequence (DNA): TGCGCCAGCAGCCAAGATAGGGCGGGGGGGGCAGGCTACTACGAGCAGTACTTC.

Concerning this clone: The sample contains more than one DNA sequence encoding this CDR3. CDR3 DNA: TGTGCCAGCAGCTGGGGAGGGAATCAGCCCCAGCATTTT. Its protein is CASSWGGNQPQHF. J is TRBJ1-5 and V is TRBV12-3 or TRBV12-4; D is undetermined. The CDR3 has 13 amino acids. The V and J ends lost 6 bases and 4 bases respectively, with 10 bases between them.

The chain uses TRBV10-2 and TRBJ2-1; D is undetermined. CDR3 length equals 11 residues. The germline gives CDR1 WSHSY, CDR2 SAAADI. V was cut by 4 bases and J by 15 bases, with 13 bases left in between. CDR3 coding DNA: TGCGCCAGCAGTGTATCAGGATGGTGGTTCTTC. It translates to CASSVSGWWFF.

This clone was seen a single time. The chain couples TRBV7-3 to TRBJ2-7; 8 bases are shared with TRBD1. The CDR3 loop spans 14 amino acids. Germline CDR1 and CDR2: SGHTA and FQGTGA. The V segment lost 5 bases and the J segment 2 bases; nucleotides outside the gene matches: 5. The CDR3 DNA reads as TGTGCCAGCAGCGCCCGACAGGGGACCTACGAGCAGTACTTC. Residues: CASSARQGTYEQYF. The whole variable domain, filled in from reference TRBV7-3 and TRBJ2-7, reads GAGVSQTPSNKVTEKGKYVELRCDPISGHTALYWYRQSLGQGPEFLIYFQGTGAADDSGLPNDRFFAVRPEGSVSTLKIQRTERGDSAVYLCASSARQGTYEQYFGPGTRLTVT.

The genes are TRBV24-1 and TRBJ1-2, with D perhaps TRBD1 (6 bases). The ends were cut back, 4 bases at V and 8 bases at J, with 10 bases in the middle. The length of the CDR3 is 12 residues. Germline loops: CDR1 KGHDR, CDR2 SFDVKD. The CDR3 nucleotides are TGTGCCACCAGTGAAGACAGGAGCGGCTACACCTTC. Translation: CATSEDRSGYTF.

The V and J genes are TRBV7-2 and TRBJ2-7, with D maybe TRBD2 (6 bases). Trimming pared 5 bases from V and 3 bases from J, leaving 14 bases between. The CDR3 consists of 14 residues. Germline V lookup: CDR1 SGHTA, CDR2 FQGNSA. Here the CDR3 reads CASSPPGLNYEQYF. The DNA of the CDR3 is TGTGCCAGCAGCCCCCCGGGACTGAACTACGAGCAGTACTTC.

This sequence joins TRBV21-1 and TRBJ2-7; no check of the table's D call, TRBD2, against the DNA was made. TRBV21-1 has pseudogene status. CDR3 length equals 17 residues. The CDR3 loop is CASSPGASGMPSYEQYV. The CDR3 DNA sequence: TGTGCCAGCAGCCCCGGGGCTAGCGGGATGCCCTCCTACGAGCAGTACGTC.

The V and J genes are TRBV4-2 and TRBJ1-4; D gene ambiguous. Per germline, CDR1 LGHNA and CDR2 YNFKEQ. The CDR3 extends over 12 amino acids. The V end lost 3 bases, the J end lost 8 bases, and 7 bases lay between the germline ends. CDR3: CASSHGEEKLFF. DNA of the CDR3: TGTGCCAGCAGCCACGGTGAGGAAAAACTGTTTTTT.

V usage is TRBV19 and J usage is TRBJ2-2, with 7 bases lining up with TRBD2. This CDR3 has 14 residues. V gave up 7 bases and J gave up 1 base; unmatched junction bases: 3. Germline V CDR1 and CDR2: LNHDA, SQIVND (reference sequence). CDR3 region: CASTASGNTGELFF. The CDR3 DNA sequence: TGTGCCAGTACGGCTAGCGGGAACACCGGGGAGCTGTTTTTT.

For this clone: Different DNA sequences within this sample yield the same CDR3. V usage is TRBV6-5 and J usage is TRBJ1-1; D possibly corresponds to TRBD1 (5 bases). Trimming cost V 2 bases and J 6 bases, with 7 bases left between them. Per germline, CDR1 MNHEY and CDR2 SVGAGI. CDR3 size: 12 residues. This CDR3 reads CASSYRGAEAFF. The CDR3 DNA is TGTGCCAGCAGTTACAGGGGTGCTGAAGCTTTCTTT.

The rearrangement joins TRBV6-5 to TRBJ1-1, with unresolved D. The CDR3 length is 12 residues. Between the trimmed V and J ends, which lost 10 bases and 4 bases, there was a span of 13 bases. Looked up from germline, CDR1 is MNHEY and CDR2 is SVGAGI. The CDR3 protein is CATTAGSTEAFF. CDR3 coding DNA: TGTGCCACCACGGCAGGCTCCACTGAAGCTTTCTTT.

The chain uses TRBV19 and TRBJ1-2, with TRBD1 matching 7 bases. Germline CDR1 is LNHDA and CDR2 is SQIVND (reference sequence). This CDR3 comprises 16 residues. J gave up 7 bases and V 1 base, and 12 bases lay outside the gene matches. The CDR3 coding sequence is TGTGCCAGTAGTATAGGGCCAGGGGGGTACGGGGGTGGCTACACCTTC. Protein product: CASSIGPGGYGGGYTF.

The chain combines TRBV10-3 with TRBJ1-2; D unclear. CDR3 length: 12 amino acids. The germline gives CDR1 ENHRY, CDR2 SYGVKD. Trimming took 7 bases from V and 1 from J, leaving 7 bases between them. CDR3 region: CAITEVNYGYTF. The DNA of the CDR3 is TGTGCCATCACGGAGGTTAACTATGGCTACACCTTC.

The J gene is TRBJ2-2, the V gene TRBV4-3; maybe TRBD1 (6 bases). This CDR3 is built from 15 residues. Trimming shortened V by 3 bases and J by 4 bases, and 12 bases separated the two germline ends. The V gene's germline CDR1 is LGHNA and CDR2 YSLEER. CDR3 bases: TGCGCCAGCAGCCAGATACAGGGATCCACCGGGGAGCTGTTTTTT. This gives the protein CASSQIQGSTGELFF.

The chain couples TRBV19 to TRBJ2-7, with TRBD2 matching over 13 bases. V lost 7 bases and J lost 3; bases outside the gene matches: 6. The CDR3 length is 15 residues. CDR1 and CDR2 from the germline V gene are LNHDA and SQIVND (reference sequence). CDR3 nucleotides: TGTGCCAGTACCCCCGGGACTAGCGGGAACTACGAGCAGTACTTC. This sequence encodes CASTPGTSGNYEQYF.

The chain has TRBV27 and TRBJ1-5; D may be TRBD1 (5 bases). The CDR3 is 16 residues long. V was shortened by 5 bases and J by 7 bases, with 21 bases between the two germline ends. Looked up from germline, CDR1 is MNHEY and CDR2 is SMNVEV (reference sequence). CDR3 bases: TGTGCCAGCAGTCCCCGCCGCCAGGGCGAAGGCCAGCCCCAGCATTTT. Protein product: CASSPRRQGEGQPQHF.